This T cell receptor beta chain stems from a study of early T cells in non-severe SARS-CoV-2 infection. Between the trimmed V and J ends, which lost 6 bases and 3 bases, there was a span of 18 bases. The CDR3 is 15 residues long. Germline assignment: CDR1 MNHEY and CDR2 SMNVEV (reference sequence). TCRdb reprocessed the 5' RACE reads via MiXCR and lists one record per CDR3 protein. In the table there are about 30,000 distinct CDR3 sequences, approximately 7% of which are singletons. This clonotype occurred many times. This receptor was obtained from an adult who was a healthcare worker with PCR-confirmed SARS-CoV-2 infection or an uninfected control (not recorded which). The rearrangement uses TRBV27 and TRBJ2-7; perhaps TRBD2 as D (6 bases). The specimen was whole blood. CDR3 nucleotide sequence: TGTGCCAGCAGCTATTTCGGGGGTCCTAGCTACGAGCAGTACTTC. This codes for CASSYFGGPSYEQYF.